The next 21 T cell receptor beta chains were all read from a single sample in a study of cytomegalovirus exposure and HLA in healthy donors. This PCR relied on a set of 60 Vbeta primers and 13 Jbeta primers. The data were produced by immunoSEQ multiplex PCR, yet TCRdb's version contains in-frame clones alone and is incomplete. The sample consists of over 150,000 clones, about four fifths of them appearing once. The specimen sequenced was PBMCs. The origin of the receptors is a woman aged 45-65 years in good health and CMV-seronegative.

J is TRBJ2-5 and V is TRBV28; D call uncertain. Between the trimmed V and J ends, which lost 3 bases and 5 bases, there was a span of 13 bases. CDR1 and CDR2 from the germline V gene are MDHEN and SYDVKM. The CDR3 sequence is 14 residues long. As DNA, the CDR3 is TGTGCCAGCAGTTTCGAGCTACCGTCGGAGACCCAGTACTTC. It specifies CASSFELPSETQYF. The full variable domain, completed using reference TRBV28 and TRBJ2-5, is DVKVTQSSRYLVKRTGEKVFLECVQDMDHENMFWYRQDPGLGLRLIYFSYDVKMKEKGDIPEGYSVSREKKERFSLILESASTNQTSMYLCASSFELPSETQYFGPGTRLLVL.

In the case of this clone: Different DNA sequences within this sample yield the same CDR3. CDR3 loop: CASSDMTGLTEAFF. The CDR3 nucleotides are TGTGCCAGCAGTGACATGACAGGGCTCACCGAAGCTTTCTTT. The chain employs TRBV6-1 and TRBJ1-1; TRBD1 agrees at 7 bases. The CDR3 runs 14 residues. The V gene end was trimmed by 3 bases and the J gene end by 8 bases; junction bases not matched to a gene: 9. Germline CDR1 and CDR2: MNHNS and SASEGT.

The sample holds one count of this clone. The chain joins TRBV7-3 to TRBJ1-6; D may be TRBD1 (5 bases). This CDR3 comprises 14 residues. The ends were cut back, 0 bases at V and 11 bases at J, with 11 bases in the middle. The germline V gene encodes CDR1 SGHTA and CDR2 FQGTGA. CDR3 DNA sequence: TGTGCCAGCAGCTTAACGAGGGGAGGAACACCCCTCCACTTT. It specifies CASSLTRGGTPLHF.

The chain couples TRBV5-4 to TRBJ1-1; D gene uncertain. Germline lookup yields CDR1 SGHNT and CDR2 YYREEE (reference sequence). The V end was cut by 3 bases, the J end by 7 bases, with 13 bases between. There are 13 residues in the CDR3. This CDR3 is CASSSQAQVEAFF. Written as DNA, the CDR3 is TGTGCCAGCAGCTCCCAAGCTCAGGTTGAAGCTTTCTTT.

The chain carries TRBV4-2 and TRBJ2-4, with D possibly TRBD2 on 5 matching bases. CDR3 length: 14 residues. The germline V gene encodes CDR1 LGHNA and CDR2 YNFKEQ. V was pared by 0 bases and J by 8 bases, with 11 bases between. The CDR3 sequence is CASSQDTREDIQYF. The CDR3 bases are TGTGCCAGCAGCCAAGACACCCGGGAAGACATTCAGTACTTC.

The CDR3 reads CASSLIPAGVEQFF. CDR3 nucleotides: TGTGCCAGCAGTTTAATCCCAGCGGGGGTGGAGCAGTTCTTC. The V and J genes are TRBV27 and TRBJ2-1; TRBD2 agrees at 8 bases. This CDR3 has 14 amino acids. Trimming took 2 bases from V and 10 from J; bases not matched to a gene: 7. The germline gives CDR1 MNHEY, CDR2 SMNVEV (reference sequence).

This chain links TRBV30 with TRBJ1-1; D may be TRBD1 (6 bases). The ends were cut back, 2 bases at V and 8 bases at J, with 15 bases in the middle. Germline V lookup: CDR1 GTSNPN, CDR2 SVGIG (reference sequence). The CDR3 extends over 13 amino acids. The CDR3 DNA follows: TGTGCCTGGAGTCCTGGGGGCGACAGGGAAGCTTTCTTT. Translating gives CAWSPGGDREAFF.

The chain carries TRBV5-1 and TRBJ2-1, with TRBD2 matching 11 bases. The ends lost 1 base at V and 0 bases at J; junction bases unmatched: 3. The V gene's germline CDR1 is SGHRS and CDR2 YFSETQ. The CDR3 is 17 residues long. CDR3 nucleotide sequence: TGCGCCAGCAGCTTGCCTAGCGGGGGGTACTCCTACAATGAGCAGTTCTTC. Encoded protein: CASSLPSGGYSYNEQFF.

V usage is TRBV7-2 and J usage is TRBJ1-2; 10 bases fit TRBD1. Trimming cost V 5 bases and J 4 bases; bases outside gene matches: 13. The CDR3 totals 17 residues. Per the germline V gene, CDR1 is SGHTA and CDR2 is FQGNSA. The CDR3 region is CASSPSDRGRMGYGYTF. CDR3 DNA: TGTGCCAGCAGCCCTTCCGACAGGGGGCGCATGGGCTATGGCTACACCTTC.

The CDR3 loop is CASSLNRGTNEKLFF. In DNA form, the CDR3 reads TGCGCCAGCAGCTTGAACAGGGGGACTAATGAAAAACTGTTTTTT. The genes are TRBV5-1 and TRBJ1-4; 8 positions match TRBD1. This CDR3 is 15 amino acids long. Germline values: CDR1 SGHRS, CDR2 YFSETQ. V shed 1 base, J shed 2 bases, and the junction held 1 base outside the gene matches. The entire variable domain, with the rest obtained from reference TRBV5-1 and TRBJ1-4, is as follows: KAGVTQTPRYLIKTRGQQVTLSCSPISGHRSVSWYQQTPGQGLQFLFEYFSETQRNKGNFPGRFSGRQFSNSRSEMNVSTLELGDSALYLCASSLNRGTNEKLFFGSGTQLSVL.

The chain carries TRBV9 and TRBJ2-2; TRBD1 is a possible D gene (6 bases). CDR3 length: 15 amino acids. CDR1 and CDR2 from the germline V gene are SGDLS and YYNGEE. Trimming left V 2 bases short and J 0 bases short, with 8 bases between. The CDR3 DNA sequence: TGTGCCAGCAGCGTTACAGGGACGAACACCGGGGAGCTGTTTTTT. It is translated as CASSVTGTNTGELFF.

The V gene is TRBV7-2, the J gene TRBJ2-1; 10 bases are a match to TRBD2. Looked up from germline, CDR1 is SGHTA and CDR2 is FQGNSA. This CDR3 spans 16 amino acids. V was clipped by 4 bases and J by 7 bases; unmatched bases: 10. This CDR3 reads CASSWGGAGGRNEQFF. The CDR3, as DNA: TGTGCCAGCAGCTGGGGTGGAGCGGGAGGGAGAAATGAGCAGTTCTTC.

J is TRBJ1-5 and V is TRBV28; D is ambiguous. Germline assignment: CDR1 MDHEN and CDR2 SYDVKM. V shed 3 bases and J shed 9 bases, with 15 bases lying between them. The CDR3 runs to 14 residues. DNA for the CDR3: TGTGCCAGCAGTTTCGAGGGTCTAGGTTGGCCCCAGCATTTT. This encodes CASSFEGLGWPQHF.

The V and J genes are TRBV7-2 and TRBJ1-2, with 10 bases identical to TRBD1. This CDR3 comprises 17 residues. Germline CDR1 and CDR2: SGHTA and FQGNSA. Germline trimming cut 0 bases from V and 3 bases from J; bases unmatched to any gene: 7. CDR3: CASSLASGTGVHYGYTF. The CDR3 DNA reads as TGTGCCAGCAGCTTAGCCTCCGGGACAGGGGTTCACTATGGCTACACCTTC.

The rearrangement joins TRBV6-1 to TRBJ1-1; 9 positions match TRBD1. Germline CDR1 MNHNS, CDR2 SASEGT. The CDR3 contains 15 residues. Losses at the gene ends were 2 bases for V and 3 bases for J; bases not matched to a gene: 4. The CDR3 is CASSESWTGDTEAFF. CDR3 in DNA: TGTGCCAGCAGTGAATCATGGACAGGGGACACTGAAGCTTTCTTT.

CDR3 amino acids: CASSLERDTEAFF. CDR3 coding DNA: TGTGCCAGCAGCTTGGAGCGGGACACTGAAGCTTTCTTT. The rearrangement uses TRBV5-8 and TRBJ1-1; D unresolved. Trimming took off 0 bases at V and 3 bases at J, with 6 bases between the two ends. CDR3 length equals 13 residues. Germline V CDR1 and CDR2: SGHTS, YDEGEE.

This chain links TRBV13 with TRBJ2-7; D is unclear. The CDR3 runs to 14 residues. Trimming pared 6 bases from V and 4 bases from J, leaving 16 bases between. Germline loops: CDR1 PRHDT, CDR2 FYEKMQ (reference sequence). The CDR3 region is CASSPTSLGYEQYF. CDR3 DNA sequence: TGTGCCAGCAGTCCCACCTCCCTCGGTTACGAGCAGTACTTC.

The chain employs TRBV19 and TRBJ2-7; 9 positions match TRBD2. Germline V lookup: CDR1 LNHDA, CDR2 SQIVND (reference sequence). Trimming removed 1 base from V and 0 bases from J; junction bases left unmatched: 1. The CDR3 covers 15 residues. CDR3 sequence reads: CASSIGLAASYEQYF. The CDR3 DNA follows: TGTGCCAGTAGTATAGGACTAGCGGCCTCCTACGAGCAGTACTTC.

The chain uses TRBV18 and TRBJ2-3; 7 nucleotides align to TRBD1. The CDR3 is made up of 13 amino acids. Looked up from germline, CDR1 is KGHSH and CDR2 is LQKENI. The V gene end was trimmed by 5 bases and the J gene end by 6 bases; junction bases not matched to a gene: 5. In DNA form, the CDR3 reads TGTGCCAGCTCATCCGGGACAGACGATACGCAGTATTTT. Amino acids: CASSSGTDDTQYF.

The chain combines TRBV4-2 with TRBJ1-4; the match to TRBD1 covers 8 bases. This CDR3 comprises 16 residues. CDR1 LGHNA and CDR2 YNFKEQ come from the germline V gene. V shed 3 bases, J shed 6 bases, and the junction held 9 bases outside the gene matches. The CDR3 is CASSQEDRGRYEKLFF. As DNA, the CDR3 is TGTGCCAGCAGCCAGGAAGACAGGGGTCGATATGAAAAACTGTTTTTT.

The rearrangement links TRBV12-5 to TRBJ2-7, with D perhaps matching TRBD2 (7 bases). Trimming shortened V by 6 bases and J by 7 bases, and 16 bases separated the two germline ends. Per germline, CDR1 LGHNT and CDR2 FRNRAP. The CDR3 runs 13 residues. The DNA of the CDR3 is TGTGCTAGTGGCATGGGGGGGCCGAGGGAGCAGTACTTC. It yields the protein CASGMGGPREQYF. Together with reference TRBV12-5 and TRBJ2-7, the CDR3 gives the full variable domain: DARVTQTPRHKVTEMGQEVTMRCQPILGHNTVFWYRQTMMQGLELLAYFRNRAPLDDSGMPKDRFSAEMPDATLATLKIQPSEPRDSAVYFCASGMGGPREQYFGPGTRLTVT.